The 4 T cell receptor beta chains in this list originate from one sample, sequenced in a study of glioma-infiltrating T cells. Amplification of TCR alpha and beta CDR3 regions from RNA used iRepertoire nested multiplex PCR. MiXCR, applied by TCRdb to the multiplex PCR reads, yields one record per CDR3 protein. Seen here are 300,000 to 400,000 distinct CDR3 sequences, 41% observed once, and the top ten hold around 11%. Input material: glioma tissue, nonneoplastic brain tissue, or PBMCs (not recorded which). The source of these receptors is a human donor with low-grade glioma or glioblastoma, undergoing nonglioma brain surgery, or in good health (not recorded which).

This chain links TRBV7-9 with TRBJ2-4; tentatively, D is TRBD1 or TRBD2 (5 bases each). The length of the CDR3 is 14 residues. Germline CDR1 reads SEHNR; CDR2 reads FQNEAQ (reference sequence). V lost 3 bases and J 0 bases, leaving 6 bases between the germline ends. CDR3 loop: CASSFGGAKNIQYF. CDR3 bases: TGTGCCAGCAGCTTTGGGGGAGCCAAAAACATTCAGTACTTC.

Ten or more counts support this clonotype. The rearrangement links TRBV28 to TRBJ2-7; TRBD1 matches 9 bases. CDR1 is MDHEN and CDR2 is SYDVKM in the germline V gene. V dropped 8 bases and J dropped 3; count of bases not matched to a gene: 5. The CDR3 loop spans 13 amino acids. In nucleotides, the CDR3 is TGTGCCAGCCATCGACAGGGGGTCTACGAGCAGTACTTC. Protein sequence: CASHRQGVYEQYF. Using reference TRBV28 and TRBJ2-7 for the parts outside the CDR3, the full variable domain is DVKVTQSSRYLVKRTGEKVFLECVQDMDHENMFWYRQDPGLGLRLIYFSYDVKMKEKGDIPEGYSVSREKKERFSLILESASTNQTSMYLCASHRQGVYEQYFGPGTRLTVT.

Remarks on this clonotype: A read error may be the cause here, since a much bigger clone is one base away. The chain joins TRBV20-1 to TRBJ2-1; TRBD1 or TRBD2 may be the D gene (7 bases each). This CDR3 spans 15 amino acids. Germline V gene lookup returns CDR1 DFQATT and CDR2 SNEGSKA (reference sequence). V was clipped by 4 bases and J by 0 bases, with 13 bases between them. The CDR3 DNA reads as TGCAGTGCTACTCGGGGGGACAGCTCCTACAATGAGCAGTTCTTC. Its translation: CSATRGDSSYNEQFF.

In regard to this clonotype: A much more abundant neighbour one base away suggests this may be a read error. This chain uses TRBV20-1 with TRBJ1-1, with 7 bases that match TRBD1. Germline V gives CDR1 DFQATT, CDR2 SNEGSKA (reference sequence). Trimming removed 4 bases from V and 6 bases from J; junction bases left unmatched: 11. The CDR3 is 14 amino acids. The CDR3 coding sequence is TGCAGTGCTACTAACCCCGGGACAGACTCTGAAGCTTTCTTT. Translation: CSATNPGTDSEAFF.